This is a list of T cell receptor beta chains from one sample in a study of T cell changes during pregnancy in multiple sclerosis. TCRdb keeps only in-frame clones here, not all; method: immunoSEQ multiplex PCR. The repertoire holds approximately 61,000 clones, with roughly 90% as singletons. The material sequenced was peripheral blood, taken in the first trimester of pregnancy. The origin of the receptors is a female donor with multiple sclerosis, enrolled in a pregnancy study. Each CDR3 is given with its conserved first and last residue. Each record gives: V gene, CDR3 length, J gene, clone size, D gene, CDR3 DNA, CDR3 protein. The D gene is left open where the match is weak. Clone size is not always given. Where it is, it says once, few, many or a class for expanded clones.

>TRBV9|15|TRBJ1-5|-|-
TGTGCCAGCAGCAGAACAGGGTATAGCAATCAGCCCCAGCATTTT
CASSRTGYSNQPQHF
>TRBV30|15|TRBJ2-7|-|TRBD2
TGTGCCTGGAGTGTGATGGGACTAGCGGTTTACGAGCAGTACTTC
CAWSVMGLAVYEQYF
>TRBV28|15|TRBJ1-1|-|-
TGTGCCAGCAGGACTATCCGGGGGGCTAACACTGAAGCTTTCTTT
CASRTIRGANTEAFF
>TRBV18|16|TRBJ1-3|-|TRBD1
TGTGCCAGCTCACCAGCGACAGGGGGCCGGGGAATCACCATATATTTT
CASSPATGGRGITIYF
>TRBV5-1|18|TRBJ2-6|-|TRBD2
TGCGCCAGCAGCTTCGGGACGGGAGGACCCTCTGGGGCCAACGTCCTGACTTTC
CASSFGTGGPSGANVLTF
>TRBV2|11|TRBJ2-7|-|-
TGTGCCAGCCGAGGGCTCTACGAGCAGTACTTC
CASRGLYEQYF
>TRBV28|11|TRBJ2-3|-|-
TGTGCCACCTATGTCCCCGATACGCAGTATTTT
CATYVPDTQYF
>TRBV5-1|14|TRBJ1-4|once|-
TGCGCCAGCAGTATGGAGGGTCGTAATGAAAAACTGTTTTTT
CASSMEGRNEKLFF
>TRBV9|18|TRBJ2-2|-|TRBD1
TGTGCCAGCAGCGTAGGATCCGGGACAGGGGGTTTGATCGGGGAGCTGTTTTTT
CASSVGSGTGGLIGELFF
>TRBV7-8|16|TRBJ1-5|once|-
TGTGCCAGCAGCCTAACGACAGTGCATAGCAATCAGCCCCAGCATTTT
CASSLTTVHSNQPQHF
>TRBV21-1|17|TRBJ2-3|-|-
TGTGCCAGCAGCAAAGGGGTAACAGGGGGAAGCACAGATACGCAGTATTTT
CASSKGVTGGSTDTQYF
>TRBV6-5|15|TRBJ2-2|-|TRBD1
TGTGCCAGCAGTAATCAGGGGGCGCGGGCCGGGGAGCTGTTTTTT
CASSNQGARAGELFF
>TRBV19|16|TRBJ2-7|-|TRBD1
TGTGCCAGTAGTATAGGAGTTGGGACAGGAACCTACGAGCAGTACTTC
CASSIGVGTGTYEQYF
>TRBV6-4|15|TRBJ2-7|-|TRBD2
TGTGCCAGCAGTGAAGGTCTAGCGGGCTCCTACGAGCAGTACTTC
CASSEGLAGSYEQYF
>TRBV7-9|16|TRBJ2-5|-|-
TGTGCCAGCAGCTCGAGACTAGTTCTAGGTAGAGAGACCCAGTACTTC
CASSSRLVLGRETQYF
>TRBV18|16|TRBJ1-2|-|TRBD1
TGTGCCAGCTCACTCCTGGAGAGACAGGGGGATGGAGGCTACACCTTC
CASSLLERQGDGGYTF
>TRBV28|18|TRBJ2-4|once|TRBD1
TGTGCCAGCAGTTTGAAATTACAGGGGCGAGGAGCCAAAAACATTCAGTACTTC
CASSLKLQGRGAKNIQYF
>TRBV5-1|16|TRBJ2-3|-|TRBD1
TGCGCCAGCAGCCGTGCCGACAGGGGCAACACAGATACGCAGTATTTT
CASSRADRGNTDTQYF
>TRBV19|12|TRBJ1-1|-|-
TGTGCCAGTAGTACGAGGGTTACTGAAGCTTTCTTT
CASSTRVTEAFF
>TRBV28|15|TRBJ1-2|-|TRBD1
TGTGCCAGCGCAACAGGGGGCCCGCTAAACTATGGCTACACCTTC
CASATGGPLNYGYTF
>TRBV9|14|TRBJ2-1|-|-
TGTGCCAGCAGCGTTAGGGACTTCGTCAATGAGCAGTTCTTC
CASSVRDFVNEQFF
>TRBV28|12|TRBJ1-5|-|-
TGTGCCAGCAGGGGAGTCAGTCAGCCCCAGCATTTT
CASRGVSQPQHF
>TRBV18|15|TRBJ2-1|-|TRBD1
TGTGCCAGCTCACCCCGGGACAGGGGTCGGCATGAGCAGTTCTTC
CASSPRDRGRHEQFF
>TRBV6-6|16|TRBJ1-1|-|TRBD1
TGTGCCAGCAGTTACTGGACAGGGCCCATGGACGCTGAAGCTTTCTTT
CASSYWTGPMDAEAFF
>TRBV27|16|TRBJ2-2|few|-
TGTGCCAGCAGTTTATACGCCCCACCAGGCACCGGGGAGCTGTTTTTT
CASSLYAPPGTGELFF
>TRBV7-9|14|TRBJ2-1|-|TRBD2
TGTGCCAGCAGCTTAACGCTAGCGGCAGATGAGCAGTTCTTC
CASSLTLAADEQFF
>TRBV6-1|13|TRBJ1-1|many|-
TGTGCCAGCAGTGAAAAAGAGGTGACTGAAGCTTTCTTT
CASSEKEVTEAFF